A selection of T cell receptor beta chains follows, all from one sample in a study of CD8+CD57+ T cells in acquired aplastic anemia. Each CDR3 protein is one row after TCRdb ran MiXCR on the reads. In the table there are around 200,000 distinct CDR3 sequences, around half of which are singletons. Source material: sorted CD4+, CD8+, or CD8+CD57+ T cells (not recorded which) from PBMCs. These receptor sequences come from a human donor in good health, serving as a control. CDR3s include the opening cysteine and the closing phenylalanine or tryptophan. D genes are given only for firm matches. The listing skips clone size in some rows; elsewhere it reads once, few, many or a size class.

cdr3_length	v_call	d_call	j_call	clone_size	cdr3_nt	cdr3_aa
14	TRBV2	NA	TRBJ1-2	NA	TGTGCCAGCAGTGAAAGAAGGGGAGGGAATGGCTACACCTTC	CASSERRGGNGYTF
13	TRBV5-1	NA	TRBJ2-1	NA	TGCGCCAGCAGCTCGGAAAAATACAATGAGCAGCTCTTC	CASSSEKYNEQLF
13	TRBV11-2	NA	TRBJ1-5	NA	TGTGCCAGCAGGCAGGGAGGAGATCAGCCCCAGCATTTT	CASRQGGDQPQHF
13	TRBV25-1	NA	TRBJ1-2	NA	TGTGCCAGCAGTGACCTCACGGCGGGTGGCTACACCTTC	CASSDLTAGGYTF
14	TRBV19	TRBD1	TRBJ1-3	many	TGTGCCAGTAGTAACGGAGGGGGCAGAAACACCATATATTTT	CASSNGGGRNTIYF
17	TRBV10-2	TRBD1	TRBJ2-7	NA	TGTGCCAGCAGCCAAGATCGGAGCGGCGATACAGGGGTTGAGCAGTACTTC	CASSQDRSGDTGVEQYF
17	TRBV2	TRBD2	TRBJ2-1	NA	TGTGCCAGCAGTGAAAGACTAGCGGGGGGCCTTTACAATGAGCAGTTCTTC	CASSERLAGGLYNEQFF
21	TRBV6-6	TRBD1	TRBJ1-5	many	TGTGCCAGCAGTTATTCCCCCGGCCCCCAACATCCGGACAGGGTGGATCAGCCCCAGCATTTT	CASSYSPGPQHPDRVDQPQHF
14	TRBV5-1	TRBD1	TRBJ2-7	many	TGCGCCAGCAGTCCCGGGACAGGGACCGACGAGCAGTACTTC	CASSPGTGTDEQYF
13	TRBV24-1	NA	TRBJ2-7	NA	TGTGCCACCAGTGATCCCGGATTAGACGAGCAGTACTTC	CATSDPGLDEQYF
14	TRBV6-5	NA	TRBJ1-5	many	TGTGCCAGCAGTTATGGGCCTAGCAATCAGCCCCAGCATTTT	CASSYGPSNQPQHF
18	TRBV10-3	NA	TRBJ1-3	few	TGTGCCATCAGTGACCAGATCCGGGGGACCCTCACTGGAAACACCATATATTTT	CAISDQIRGTLTGNTIYF
15	TRBV2	TRBD1	TRBJ1-2	NA	TGTGCCAGCAGCGATCCCGGGACAGGCTTCTATGGCTACACCTTC	CASSDPGTGFYGYTF
13	TRBV2	NA	TRBJ1-6	NA	TGTGCCAGCCAGGGGAGGGGTAGATCACCCCTCCACTTT	CASQGRGRSPLHF
17	TRBV11-1	TRBD1	TRBJ1-1	many	TGTGCCAGCAGCCCTACCCGACAGGGGCCCGTGAACACTGAAGCTTTCTTT	CASSPTRQGPVNTEAFF
17	TRBV3-1	NA	TRBJ2-2	NA	TGTGCCAGCAGCCAAGATCTTGAGACAGGGAGGGGTGGAAAGCTGTTTTTT	CASSQDLETGRGGKLFF
15	TRBV7-2	NA	TRBJ2-3	many	TGTGCCAGCAGCTTTGGGGGGGCGGGCACAGATACGCAGTATTTT	CASSFGGAGTDTQYF
14	TRBV7-2	NA	TRBJ2-7	once	TGTGCCAGCAGCCAACGCGCCAACAGAAACGAGCAGTACTTC	CASSQRANRNEQYF
15	TRBV20-1	NA	TRBJ2-3	many	TGCAGTGCTAGACCCCCCCCAGGGGTGGGGGATACGCAGTATTTT	CSARPPPGVGDTQYF
12	TRBV20-1	TRBD1	TRBJ1-1	NA	TGCAGTCCAGACAGGGGGAACACTGAAGCTTTCTTT	CSPDRGNTEAFF
18	TRBV19	TRBD1	TRBJ1-1	few	TGTGCCAGTAGCACTCCACCGAATACGGGACAGTTGAACACTGAAGCTTTCTTT	CASSTPPNTGQLNTEAFF
15	TRBV7-2	NA	TRBJ2-7	many	TGTGCCAGCAGCTTAGGACAGGGAGGTCCCTACGAGCAGTACTTC	CASSLGQGGPYEQYF
13	TRBV20-1	TRBD1	TRBJ1-3	NA	TGCAGTGCCACAGGGGACTCTGGAAACACCATATATTTT	CSATGDSGNTIYF
13	TRBV11-2	NA	TRBJ2-6	many	TGTGCCAGCCGGGTCTCTGGGGCCAACGTCCTGACTTTC	CASRVSGANVLTF
15	TRBV28	NA	TRBJ2-5	NA	TGTGCCAGCAGTTTAGTGGCTGCCTCACAAGAGACCCAGTACTTC	CASSLVAASQETQYF
14	TRBV25-1	NA	TRBJ1-3	NA	TGTGCCAGCAGTGAGGAAAGGACTGGAAACACCATATATTTT	CASSEERTGNTIYF
15	TRBV5-1	TRBD2	TRBJ2-1	many	TGCGCCAGCAGCATAACTAGCGGGGGGTCCGATGAGCAGTTCTTC	CASSITSGGSDEQFF
16	TRBV7-9	TRBD2	TRBJ2-1	NA	TGCGCCAGCAGCCGAGATTCCAGCGGGGTCTACAATGAGCAGTTCTTC	CASSRDSSGVYNEQFF
13	TRBV3-1	NA	TRBJ1-6	many	TGTGCCAGCAGCCAAGGCAGGGGATCACCCCTCCACTTT	CASSQGRGSPLHF
11	TRBV7-4	TRBD1	TRBJ2-7	NA	TGTGCCGTAGGGGGCACTGGCGAGCAGTACTTC	CAVGGTGEQYF